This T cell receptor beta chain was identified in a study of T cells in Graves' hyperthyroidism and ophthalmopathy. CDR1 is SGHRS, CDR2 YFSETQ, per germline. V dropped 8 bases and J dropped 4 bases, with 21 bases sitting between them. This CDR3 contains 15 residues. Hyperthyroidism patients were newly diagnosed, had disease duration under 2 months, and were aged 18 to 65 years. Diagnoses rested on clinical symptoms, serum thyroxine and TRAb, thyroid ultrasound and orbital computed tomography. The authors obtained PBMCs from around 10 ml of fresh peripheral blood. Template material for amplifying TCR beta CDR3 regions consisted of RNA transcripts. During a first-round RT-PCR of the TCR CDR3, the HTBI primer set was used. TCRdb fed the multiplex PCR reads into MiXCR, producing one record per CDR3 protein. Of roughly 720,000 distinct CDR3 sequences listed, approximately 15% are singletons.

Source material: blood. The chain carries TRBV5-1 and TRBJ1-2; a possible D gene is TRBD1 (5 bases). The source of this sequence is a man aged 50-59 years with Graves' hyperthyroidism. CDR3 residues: CASRISGIGGYGYTF. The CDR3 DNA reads TGCGCCAGTCGGATCTCAGGGATCGGAGGCTATGGCTACACCTTC.